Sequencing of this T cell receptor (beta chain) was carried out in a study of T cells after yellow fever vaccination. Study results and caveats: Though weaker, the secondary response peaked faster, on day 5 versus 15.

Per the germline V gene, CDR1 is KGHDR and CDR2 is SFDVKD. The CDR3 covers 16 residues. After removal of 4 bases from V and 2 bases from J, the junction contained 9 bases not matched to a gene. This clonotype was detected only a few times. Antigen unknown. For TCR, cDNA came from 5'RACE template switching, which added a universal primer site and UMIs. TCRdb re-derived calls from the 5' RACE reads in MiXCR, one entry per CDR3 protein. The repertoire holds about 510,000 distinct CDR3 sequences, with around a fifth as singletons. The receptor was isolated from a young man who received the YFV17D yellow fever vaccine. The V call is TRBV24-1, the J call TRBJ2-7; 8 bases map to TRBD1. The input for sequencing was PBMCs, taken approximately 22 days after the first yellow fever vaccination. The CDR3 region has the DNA TGTGCCACCAGTGACAAACAGGACAGGGTGGCCTACGAGCAGTACGTC. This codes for CATSDKQDRVAYEQYV.